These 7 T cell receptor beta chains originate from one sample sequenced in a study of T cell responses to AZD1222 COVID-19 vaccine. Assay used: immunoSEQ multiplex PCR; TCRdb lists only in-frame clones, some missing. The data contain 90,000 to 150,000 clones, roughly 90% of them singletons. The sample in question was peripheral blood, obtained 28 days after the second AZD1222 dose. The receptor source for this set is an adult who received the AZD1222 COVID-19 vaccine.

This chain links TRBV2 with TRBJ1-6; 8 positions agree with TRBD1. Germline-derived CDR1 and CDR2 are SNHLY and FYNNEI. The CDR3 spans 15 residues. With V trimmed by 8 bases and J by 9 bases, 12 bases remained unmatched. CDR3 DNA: TGTGCCAGCTCTTTTAGGACAGGGCTCGGTTCACCCCTCCACTTT. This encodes CASSFRTGLGSPLHF.

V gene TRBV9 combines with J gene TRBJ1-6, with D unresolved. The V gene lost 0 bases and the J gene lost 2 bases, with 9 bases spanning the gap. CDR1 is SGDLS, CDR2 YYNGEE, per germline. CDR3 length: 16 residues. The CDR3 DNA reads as TGTGCCAGCAGCGTAGAACAAGGAACCTATAATTCACCCCTCCACTTT. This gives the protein CASSVEQGTYNSPLHF.

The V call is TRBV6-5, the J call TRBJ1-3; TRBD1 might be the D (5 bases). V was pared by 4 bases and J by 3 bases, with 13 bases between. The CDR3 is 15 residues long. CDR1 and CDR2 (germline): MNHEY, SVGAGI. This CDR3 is CASSSNRDGGNTIYF. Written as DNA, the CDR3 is TGTGCCAGCAGTTCAAACCGGGACGGTGGAAACACCATATATTTT.

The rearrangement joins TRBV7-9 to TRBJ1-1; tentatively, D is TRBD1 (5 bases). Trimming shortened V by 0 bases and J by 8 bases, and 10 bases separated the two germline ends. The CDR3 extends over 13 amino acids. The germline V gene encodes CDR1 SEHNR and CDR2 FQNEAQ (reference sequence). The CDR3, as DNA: TGTGCCAGCAGCTTAGCCCCCAGGACAGAAGCTTTCTTT. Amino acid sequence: CASSLAPRTEAFF.

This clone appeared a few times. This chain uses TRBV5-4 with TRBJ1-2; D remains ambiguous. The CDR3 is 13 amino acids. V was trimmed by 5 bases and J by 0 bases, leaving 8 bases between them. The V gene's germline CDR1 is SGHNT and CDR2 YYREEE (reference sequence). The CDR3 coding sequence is TGTGCCAGCAGGCAGGAGCCTAACTATGGCTACACCTTC. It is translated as CASRQEPNYGYTF.

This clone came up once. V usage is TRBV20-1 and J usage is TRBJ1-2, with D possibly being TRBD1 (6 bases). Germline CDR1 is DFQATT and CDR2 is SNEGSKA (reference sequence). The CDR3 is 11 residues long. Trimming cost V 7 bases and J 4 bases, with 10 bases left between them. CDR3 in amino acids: CSVTRGYGYTF. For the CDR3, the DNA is TGCAGTGTTACCAGGGGCTATGGCTACACCTTC.

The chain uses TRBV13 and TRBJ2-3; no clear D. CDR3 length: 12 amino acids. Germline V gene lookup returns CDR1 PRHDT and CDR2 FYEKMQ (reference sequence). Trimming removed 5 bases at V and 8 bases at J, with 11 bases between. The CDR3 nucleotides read TGTGCCAGCAGCCCCTCTGTAGGTACGCAGTATTTT. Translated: CASSPSVGTQYF.